Following are 18 T cell receptor beta chains from one sample sequenced in a study of response to subunit inactivated influenza vaccine. TCRdb passed the RT-PCR reads through MiXCR, listing each CDR3 protein once. This sample has about 520,000 distinct CDR3 sequences, with roughly 27% found just once. This specimen consisted of CD4+ T cells sorted from PBMCs, obtained 5 to 6 days after vaccination. The source is a man aged 50 to 59 who received an inactivated influenza vaccine.

V is TRBV10-1 and J is TRBJ2-1; the match to TRBD2 covers 14 bases. Germline V gene lookup returns CDR1 WNHNN and CDR2 SYGVQD (reference sequence). The CDR3 is 15 residues long. V lost 4 bases to trimming and J lost 6 bases; unmatched junction nucleotides: 2. CDR3 coding DNA: TGCGCCAGCAGTGCGACTAGCGGGGGGGCCAATGAGCAGTTCTTC. It codes for CASSATSGGANEQFF.

This clonotype was picked up a small number of times. The J gene is TRBJ2-6, the V gene TRBV12-3 or TRBV12-4, with no clear D. Trimming removed 7 bases at V and 1 base at J, with 8 bases between. This CDR3 is built from 14 residues. This CDR3 reads CASKAYSGANVLTF. CDR3 DNA sequence: TGTGCCAGCAAGGCGTATTCTGGGGCCAACGTCCTGACTTTC.

V is TRBV6-1 and J is TRBJ2-2; D is unresolved. The CDR3 consists of 14 residues. Germline CDR1 and CDR2: MNHNS and SASEGT. V lost 5 bases and J lost 4, with 11 bases in between. The CDR3 DNA is TGTGCCAGCAGTCTGGACGGAAGCACCGGGGAGCTGTTTTTT. It translates to CASSLDGSTGELFF.

CDR3: CSAVTGGGEQFF. CDR3 DNA: TGCAGTGCTGTAACAGGGGGAGGTGAGCAGTTCTTC. The gene calls are TRBV20-1 and TRBJ2-1, with 8 positions matching TRBD1. This CDR3 is 12 amino acids long. Germline V gives CDR1 DFQATT, CDR2 SNEGSKA (reference sequence). V was clipped by 5 bases and J by 9 bases; unmatched bases: 6.

This clonotype was detected only a few times. The chain carries TRBV6-5 and TRBJ2-2, with a weak D call TRBD1 (5 bases). Per germline, CDR1 MNHEY and CDR2 SVGAGI. V lost 2 bases and J lost 6, with 16 bases in between. CDR3 length equals 16 residues. This chain's CDR3 is CASSYGNQGFSGELFF. In DNA form, the CDR3 reads TGTGCCAGCAGTTACGGCAACCAGGGTTTTTCCGGGGAGCTGTTTTTT.

This clonotype turned up a few times. V is TRBV20-1 and J is TRBJ2-3; the D is unclear. The CDR3 runs 16 residues. Germline-derived CDR1 and CDR2 are DFQATT and SNEGSKA (reference sequence). The ends were cut back, 2 bases at V and 2 bases at J, with 17 bases in the middle. In DNA form, the CDR3 reads TGCAGTGCTAGACTCCGCCCGACAAGGTACACAGATACGCAGTATTTT. This translates into CSARLRPTRYTDTQYF.

The sample holds a few counts of this clonotype. The gene calls are TRBV4-3 and TRBJ2-2; D possibly corresponds to TRBD1 (5 bases). CDR1 is LGHNA, CDR2 YSLEER, per germline. Trimming took off 0 bases at V and 6 bases at J, with 20 bases between the two ends. There are 18 residues in the CDR3. CDR3 in DNA: TGCGCCAGCAGCCAAGATCTAGGGGTCGGGCTTGGGGCCGGGGAGCTGTTTTTT. This codes for CASSQDLGVGLGAGELFF.

This clonotype was recorded a few times. The chain combines TRBV7-2 with TRBJ1-1, with 9 bases matching TRBD1. Germline V gene data show CDR1 as SGHTA and CDR2 as FQGNSA. This CDR3 contains 14 residues. J gave up 8 bases and V 1 base, and 5 bases lay outside the gene matches. The CDR3 is CASSLGGTGNEAFF. Here the CDR3 DNA reads TGTGCCAGCAGCTTAGGAGGGACAGGGAACGAAGCTTTCTTT.

This chain joins TRBV12-3 or TRBV12-4 and TRBJ2-4; 8 positions agree with TRBD2. The CDR3 is made up of 14 amino acids. Trimming at V came to 8 bases and at J to 2 bases, leaving 5 bases not matched to a gene. The CDR3 DNA follows: TGTGCCAGCTCCGGGAGGGGTACCAAAAACATTCAGTACTTC. It yields the protein CASSGRGTKNIQYF.

This rearrangement joins TRBV29-1 to TRBJ2-3; no definite D call. Germline values: CDR1 SQVTM, CDR2 ANQGSEA. Deletions cut 3 bases from V and 2 bases from J, with 9 bases between. The CDR3 is 13 residues long. CDR3 amino acids: CSVEYRTTDTQYF. The CDR3 region has the DNA TGCAGCGTTGAGTACAGAACCACAGATACGCAGTATTTT.

This clonotype was seen more than once but under ten times. V and J are TRBV29-1 and TRBJ2-7; D not certain. This CDR3 is built from 15 residues. With 2 bases removed from V and 0 bases from J, the gap between germline ends came to 14 bases. Germline lookup yields CDR1 SQVTM and CDR2 ANQGSEA. CDR3 bases: TGCAGCGTTGAAAGACCGATTACGAGCTCCTACGAGCAGTACTTC. Translation gives CSVERPITSSYEQYF.

This clonotype was counted a few times. The V and J genes are TRBV5-1 and TRBJ2-7, with TRBD2 matching over 8 bases. Germline V CDR1 and CDR2: SGHRS, YFSETQ. The junction had 7 bases not matched to a gene; V was cut back by 2 bases and J by 0 bases. The CDR3 has 16 residues. The CDR3 DNA follows: TGCGCCAGCAGCTTATCACTAGCGGCGAGCTCCTACGAGCAGTACTTC. This encodes CASSLSLAASSYEQYF. Full variable domain (outside the CDR3, taken from reference TRBV5-1 and TRBJ2-7): KAGVTQTPRYLIKTRGQQVTLSCSPISGHRSVSWYQQTPGQGLQFLFEYFSETQRNKGNFPGRFSGRQFSNSRSEMNVSTLELGDSALYLCASSLSLAASSYEQYFGPGTRLTVT.

Only a few counts were recorded for this clonotype. The chain couples TRBV5-5 to TRBJ2-5; D gene uncertain. Germline loops: CDR1 SGHKS, CDR2 YYEKEE (reference sequence). V lost 4 bases and J 4 bases, leaving 14 bases between the germline ends. CDR3 length: 14 residues. CDR3 region: CASSVTGLLETQYF. In DNA, the CDR3 is TGTGCCAGCAGCGTTACCGGGTTGTTAGAGACCCAGTACTTC.

The J gene is TRBJ2-3, the V gene TRBV20-1; D is perhaps TRBD2 (6 bases). V dropped 1 base and J dropped 2 bases, with 10 bases sitting between them. The CDR3 loop spans 14 amino acids. Germline lookup yields CDR1 DFQATT and CDR2 SNEGSKA (reference sequence). The CDR3 DNA reads TGCAGTGCTAGAGTTGGCGGGAACACAGATACGCAGTATTTT. This codes for CSARVGGNTDTQYF.

The V and J genes are TRBV11-1 and TRBJ1-1; TRBD1 might be the D (5 bases). The CDR3 length is 14 residues. The V end was cut by 5 bases, the J end by 5 bases, with 15 bases between. Germline CDR1 and CDR2: SGHAT and FQDESV (reference sequence). CDR3 nucleotide sequence: TGTGCCAGCAGCCAATATCGGGGCTGGACTGAAGCTTTCTTT. Its translation is CASSQYRGWTEAFF.

This clonotype was detected only a few times. The chain combines TRBV7-2 with TRBJ2-3, with 8 bases identical to TRBD1. This CDR3 has 15 residues. Germline V gene sequence: CDR1 SGHTA, CDR2 FQGNSA. Losses at the gene ends were 4 bases for V and 1 base for J; bases not matched to a gene: 4. Written as DNA, the CDR3 is TGTGCCAGCAGCTCACAGGGGGTTGGCACAGATACGCAGTATTTT. As protein: CASSSQGVGTDTQYF. Full variable domain (missing parts from reference TRBV7-2 and TRBJ2-3): GAGVSQSPSNKVTEKGKDVELRCDPISGHTALYWYRQSLGQGLEFLIYFQGNSAPDKSGLPSDRFSAERTGGSVSTLTIQRTQQEDSAVYLCASSSQGVGTDTQYFGPGTRLTVL.

The chain has TRBV20-1 and TRBJ1-5; TRBD1 is a possible D gene (5 bases). There are 14 residues in the CDR3. V was trimmed by 0 bases and J by 5 bases, leaving 11 bases between them. Germline CDR1 DFQATT, CDR2 SNEGSKA (reference sequence). The CDR3 loop is CSARDHRGDQPQHF. The DNA for the CDR3 is TGCAGTGCTAGAGATCACCGGGGGGATCAGCCCCAGCATTTT.

This clonotype has only a few counts. The chain carries TRBV20-1 and TRBJ2-4; the D call may be TRBD1 or TRBD2 (6 bases each). CDR1 is DFQATT and CDR2 is SNEGSKA in the germline V gene (reference sequence). V lost 5 bases, J lost 0 bases, and 11 bases lay in between. The CDR3 has 14 amino acids. CDR3 coding DNA: TGCAGTGCTGGAGGGGGGTTAGCCAAAAACATTCAGTACTTC. This gives the protein CSAGGGLAKNIQYF.